Listed below are T cell receptor beta chains from one sample, sequenced in a study of beta chain features in type 1 diabetes. Data came from immunoSEQ multiplex PCR; TCRdb stores just in-frame clones and leaves some out. The table records 330,000 or so clones, roughly 15% of them present only once. Source material: central memory CD4+ T cells from blood. The receptor source for this set is a young man in good health. The CDR3 runs from the conserved cysteine through the conserved F or W. Fields, in order: clone size, CDR3 length, J gene, V gene, D gene, CDR3 DNA, CDR3 protein. The D gene is left open where the match is weak. Clone size is shown for a subset of rows, as once, few, many or a class of expanded clone.

.	17	TRBJ2-1	TRBV7-9	.	TGTGCCAGCAGCCCTCACTTGATAGCGGTCACCTACAATGAGCAGTTCTTC	CASSPHLIAVTYNEQFF
many	13	TRBJ1-1	TRBV7-9	TRBD1	TGTGCCAGCAGCCGTCAGGGGGGCACTGAAGCTTTCTTT	CASSRQGGTEAFF
many	14	TRBJ1-4	TRBV30	TRBD1	TGTGCCTGGAATAACAGGGGGAATAATGAAAAACTGTTTTTT	CAWNNRGNNEKLFF
many	13	TRBJ2-1	TRBV2	TRBD1	TGTGCCACCACGACAGGGATTGAGAATGAGCAGTTCTTC	CATTTGIENEQFF
few	16	TRBJ2-2	TRBV9	.	TGTGCCAGCAGCGAAACCCAGGGGGGGATCACCGGGGAGCTGTTTTTT	CASSETQGGITGELFF
.	16	TRBJ1-2	TRBV4-3	TRBD1	TGCGCCAGCAGCCAAGGGGCGGGACAGGCTAACTATGGCTACACCTTC	CASSQGAGQANYGYTF
few	16	TRBJ2-4	TRBV11-2	.	TGTGCCAGCAGCCCCCGGGACTCCCTAGCCAAAAACATTCAGTACTTC	CASSPRDSLAKNIQYF
few	14	TRBJ1-4	TRBV11-2	TRBD1	TGTGCCAGCAGCTTAGGAGGGGGCCTCGAAAAACTGTTTTTT	CASSLGGGLEKLFF
many	18	TRBJ2-5	TRBV15	.	TGTGCCACCAGCAGAGATTCAATTTCGCGCTTGGGGGGAGAGACCCAGTACTTC	CATSRDSISRLGGETQYF
few	16	TRBJ1-1	TRBV19	.	TGTGCCAGTAGTATATACGCGACACGGGTGAACACTGAAGCTTTCTTT	CASSIYATRVNTEAFF
.	15	TRBJ1-2	TRBV10-3	.	TGTGCCATCAGTAAGGCAGGGGTCGGTAACTATGGCTACACCTTC	CAISKAGVGNYGYTF
.	14	TRBJ2-5	TRBV18	.	TGTGCCAGCTCACCGAAGGACGAGACAGAGACCCAGTACTTC	CASSPKDETETQYF
few	14	TRBJ2-5	TRBV25-1	.	TGTGCCAGCAGTGAATCGGGCCCGGGTACAACCCAGTACTTC	CASSESGPGTTQYF
many	12	TRBJ1-5	TRBV7-9	.	TGTGCCGCCGGAGGGGAGCATCAGCCCCAGCATTTT	CAAGGEHQPQHF
few	14	TRBJ2-2	TRBV10-1	.	TGCGCCAGCAGTTCCGGGCTAAACACCGGGGAGCTGTTTTTT	CASSSGLNTGELFF
.	19	TRBJ2-2	TRBV11-3	TRBD2	TGTGCCAGCAGCCGACGAGCCCTAGCGGGAGGTGGAGGCACCGGGGAGCTGTTTTTT	CASSRRALAGGGGTGELFF
.	13	TRBJ2-3	TRBV29-1	.	TGCAGCACAGGAGAGTCGGGCACAGATACGCAGTATTTT	CSTGESGTDTQYF
.	16	TRBJ2-5	TRBV4-3	.	TGCGCCAGCAGCCAAGATGGCCTAGGGGGGAAAGAGACCCAGTACTTC	CASSQDGLGGKETQYF
few	14	TRBJ2-5	TRBV5-5	.	TGTGCCAGCAGCCTCGACTATACTGTGGAGACCCAGTACTTC	CASSLDYTVETQYF
many	12	TRBJ2-3	TRBV7-2	.	TGTGCCAGCAGCTCGAAACCCAATACGCAGTATTTT	CASSSKPNTQYF
.	15	TRBJ2-5	TRBV7-6	TRBD2	TGTGCCAGCAGCGTGCCGGGACTAGAAATGGAGACCCAGTACTTC	CASSVPGLEMETQYF
few	13	TRBJ2-1	TRBV30	TRBD2	TGTGCCTGGAGTGTAGGCCTAGCGGGAGTGCAGTTCTTC	CAWSVGLAGVQFF
few	14	TRBJ1-2	TRBV5-6	TRBD1	TGTGCCAGCAGCTTCCAGGGGGCGGGCTATGGCTACACCTTC	CASSFQGAGYGYTF
.	12	TRBJ1-2	TRBV6-5	.	TGTGCCAGCAGAGGACAGCCGTATGGCTACACCTTC	CASRGQPYGYTF
.	15	TRBJ2-7	TRBV7-6	TRBD1	TGTGCCAGCAGCTTAGGAGGGGGCTCAACGGCCGAGCAGTACTTC	CASSLGGGSTAEQYF
few	15	TRBJ2-6	TRBV4-3	.	TGCGCCAGCAGCCCCCAGGCGTCTGGGGCCAACGTCCTGACTTTC	CASSPQASGANVLTF
.	12	TRBJ1-2	TRBV25-1	.	TGTGCCAGCAGTGAATCGGGCCGGGGCTACACCTTC	CASSESGRGYTF
many	13	TRBJ2-1	TRBV4-3	.	TGCGCCAGCAGCCTCGCACAGGGCACCGAGCAGTTCTTC	CASSLAQGTEQFF
many	15	TRBJ2-1	TRBV7-3	TRBD2	TGTGCCAGCAGCTTAAACGGCGGGAGTAGGAGCGAGCAGTTCTTC	CASSLNGGSRSEQFF
.	15	TRBJ2-5	TRBV6-5	.	TGTGCCAGCAGTTTGGGGTGGGGAGACCAAGAGACCCAGTACTTC	CASSLGWGDQETQYF
.	15	TRBJ2-3	TRBV7-6	TRBD2	TGTGCCAGCAGCCAACGAGCGGGATCGAGGGATACGCAGTATTTT	CASSQRAGSRDTQYF
many	11	TRBJ2-1	TRBV10-3	.	TGTGCCATCAGGAGTACTTCTGAGCAGTTCTTC	CAIRSTSEQFF
few	14	TRBJ2-2	TRBV19	.	TGTGCCAGTAGTATACGACAGGTCACCGGGGAGCTGTTTTTT	CASSIRQVTGELFF
.	18	TRBJ2-6	TRBV7-2	TRBD1	TGTGCCAGCAGCTTAAGGGTTGGACAGGGGAACGGGGCCAACGTCCTGACTTTC	CASSLRVGQGNGANVLTF
.	15	TRBJ2-3	TRBV7-3	.	TGTGCCAGCAGCCCTGGAGGGGGGCCCACAGATACGCAGTATTTT	CASSPGGGPTDTQYF
.	14	TRBJ1-5	TRBV27	.	TGTGCCAGCAGTTCCGGGATTGGCAATCAGCCCCAGCATTTT	CASSSGIGNQPQHF
.	15	TRBJ2-2	TRBV6-1	.	TGTGCCAGCAGTGAACAGGGTCGAAGCACCGGGGAGCTGTTTTTT	CASSEQGRSTGELFF
few	13	TRBJ2-5	TRBV10-2	TRBD2	TGCGCCAGCGGACTAGCGGGGGAAGAGACCCAGTACTTC	CASGLAGEETQYF
.	15	TRBJ2-5	TRBV7-8	.	TGTGCCAGCAGCCGCCGGGTGGGACAACAAGAGACCCAGTACTTC	CASSRRVGQQETQYF
.	11	TRBJ1-2	TRBV20-1	.	TGCAGTGCTAGAGTGAGGACTCTCTACACCTTC	CSARVRTLYTF
.	10	TRBJ2-1	TRBV29-1	.	TGCAGTGGAAGCGAGGGTGGGCAGTTCTTC	CSGSEGGQFF
few	15	TRBJ2-1	TRBV5-6	TRBD2	TGTGCCAGCAGCCCTCGGCTTCTAGCGGACAATGAGCAGTTCTTC	CASSPRLLADNEQFF
.	16	TRBJ2-3	TRBV5-7	TRBD2	TGTGCCAGCAGCTTGGCTGCGGGGGAGCTCACAGATACGCAGTATTTT	CASSLAAGELTDTQYF
.	14	TRBJ2-5	TRBV23-1	.	TGCGCCAGTTGCCACAGGGCTTTTTGGGAGACCCAGTACTTC	CASCHRAFWETQYF
once	15	TRBJ2-2	TRBV19	.	TGTGCCAGTAGTGCCTCGAGACAGGGAGGCGGGGAGCTGTTTTTT	CASSASRQGGGELFF
.	17	TRBJ2-3	TRBV7-8	TRBD1	TGTGCCAGCAGCTTACCACCCGGGACAGGGGACGCAGATACGCAGTATTTT	CASSLPPGTGDADTQYF
few	14	TRBJ1-5	TRBV19	TRBD1	TGTGCCAGTAGTCGGGACAGGGGCTACCAGCCCCAGCATTTT	CASSRDRGYQPQHF
.	15	TRBJ1-1	TRBV6-6	.	TGTGCCAGCAGTAGCCTTCAGGGGTCGAACACTGAAGCTTTCTTT	CASSSLQGSNTEAFF
.	12	TRBJ2-7	TRBV2	.	TGTGCCAGCACTGAGGACTCCTACGAGCAGTACTTC	CASTEDSYEQYF
few	14	TRBJ2-7	TRBV7-2	TRBD2	TGTGCCAGCAGCTTCCAGCGGGGGGCCTACGAGCAGTACTTC	CASSFQRGAYEQYF
.	14	TRBJ2-2	TRBV7-2	.	TGTGCCAGCAGCTTAAACAGACTCACCGGGGAGCTGTTTTTT	CASSLNRLTGELFF
.	13	TRBJ1-2	TRBV7-9	.	TGTGCCAGCAGCCCTACCCTGGACTATGGCTACACCTTC	CASSPTLDYGYTF
once	13	TRBJ2-1	TRBV11-3	.	TGTGCCAGCAGCTTAGGGGCAGGCAATGAGCAGTTCTTC	CASSLGAGNEQFF
.	13	TRBJ1-2	TRBV5-8	.	TGTGCCAGCAGCTTCGACGCTAACTATGGCTACACCTTC	CASSFDANYGYTF
.	15	TRBJ2-1	TRBV5-6	TRBD2	TGTGCCAGCAGCTTAGGGCGGGGGGCCTACAATGAGCAGTTCTTC	CASSLGRGAYNEQFF
.	14	TRBJ2-7	TRBV7-2	.	TGTGCCAGCAGCTTAGACGGCCTGGGTTACGAGCAGTACTTC	CASSLDGLGYEQYF
.	12	TRBJ1-1	TRBV7-9	.	TGTGCCAGCAGCTTAAATCAGGGGGAAGCTTTCTTT	CASSLNQGEAFF
.	11	TRBJ2-1	TRBV7-2	.	TGTGCCAGCAGCTTAGGTATTGAGCAGTTCTTC	CASSLGIEQFF
.	10	TRBJ1-3	TRBV29-1	.	TGCAGCGTTCTGGGAAACACCATATATTTT	CSVLGNTIYF